The text below deals with one T cell receptor beta chain. The PCR made use of 60 Vbeta and 13 Jbeta primers. TCRdb's copy holds only in-frame clones and misses some; the assay was immunoSEQ multiplex PCR. The table lists some 150,000 clones, roughly 79% of them singletons. The data were obtained in a study of cytomegalovirus exposure and HLA in healthy donors. Germline-derived CDR1 and CDR2 are MNHNY and SVGAGI (reference sequence). This CDR3 comprises 14 residues. Between the trimmed V and J ends, which lost 10 bases and 3 bases, there was a span of 15 bases. Sequencing was carried out using PBMCs. This sequence originates from a woman aged 18-29 years in good health and CMV-seropositive. The chain uses TRBV6-6 and TRBJ2-2; maybe TRBD2 (6 bases). CDR3 residues: CAILDGSYTGELFF. The CDR3 region has the DNA TGTGCCATTCTTGACGGGAGTTACACCGGGGAGCTGTTTTTT.